The present T cell receptor beta chain was sequenced within a study of PD-1 blockade in mismatch repair-deficient tumors. The V segment lost 4 bases and the J segment 2 bases; nucleotides outside the gene matches: 5. The V gene's germline CDR1 is SGHNT and CDR2 YENEEA. The CDR3 sequence is 14 residues long. Assay: immunoSEQ multiplex PCR; the TCRdb copy retains only in-frame clones and omits some. The sample shows some 15,000 clones, 84% of them seen only once. Material: PBMCs, obtained less than 25 weeks after starting pembrolizumab. The sequence was collected from an adult with mismatch repair-deficient cancer. The chain employs TRBV11-3 and TRBJ2-7; TRBD1 aligns across 7 bases. This chain's CDR3 is CASSSKTGTYEQYF. The CDR3 DNA is TGTGCCAGCAGCTCCAAGACAGGGACCTACGAGCAGTACTTC.